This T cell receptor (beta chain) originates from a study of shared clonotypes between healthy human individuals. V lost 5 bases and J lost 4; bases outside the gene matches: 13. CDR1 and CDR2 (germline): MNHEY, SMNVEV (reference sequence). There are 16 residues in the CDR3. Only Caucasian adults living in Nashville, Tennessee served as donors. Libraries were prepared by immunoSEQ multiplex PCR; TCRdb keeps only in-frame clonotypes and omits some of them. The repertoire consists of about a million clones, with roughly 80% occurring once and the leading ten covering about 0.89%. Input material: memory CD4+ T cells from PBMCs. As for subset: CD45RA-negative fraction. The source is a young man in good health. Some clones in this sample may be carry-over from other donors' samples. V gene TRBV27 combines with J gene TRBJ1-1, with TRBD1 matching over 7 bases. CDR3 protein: CASSPQQRDRGTEAFF. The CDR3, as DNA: TGTGCCAGCAGTCCCCAACAAAGGGACAGAGGCACTGAAGCTTTCTTT.